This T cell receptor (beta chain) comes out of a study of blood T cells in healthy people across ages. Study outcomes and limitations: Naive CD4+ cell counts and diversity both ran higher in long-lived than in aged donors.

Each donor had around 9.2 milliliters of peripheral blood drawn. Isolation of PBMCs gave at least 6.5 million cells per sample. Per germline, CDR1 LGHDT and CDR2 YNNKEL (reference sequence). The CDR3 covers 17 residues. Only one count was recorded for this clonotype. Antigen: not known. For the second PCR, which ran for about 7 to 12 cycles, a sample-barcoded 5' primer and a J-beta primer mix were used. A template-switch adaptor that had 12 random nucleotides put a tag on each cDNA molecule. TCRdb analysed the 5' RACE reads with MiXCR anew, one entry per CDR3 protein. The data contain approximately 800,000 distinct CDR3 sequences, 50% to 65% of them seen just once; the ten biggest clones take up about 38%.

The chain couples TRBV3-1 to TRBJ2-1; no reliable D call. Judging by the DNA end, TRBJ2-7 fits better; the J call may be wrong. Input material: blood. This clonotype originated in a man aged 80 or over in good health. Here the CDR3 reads CASSQDIATYSYNEQYF. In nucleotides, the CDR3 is TGTGCCAGCAGCCAAGATATTGCCACTTACTCCTACAATGAGCAGTACTTC.